The table lists the clone carrying this T cell receptor beta chain with many counts. Its antigen is not identified. Breast cancer patients provided tissue from their axillary draining lymph nodes. This sample stems from a study of breast tumors, draining lymph nodes, adjacent tissues. Study-wide findings and caveats: Compared with lymph nodes, tumors were less diverse; compared with nontumor tissue, more. Most tumor T cells seemingly derive from lymph node, then expand in tumor. Compared with basal-like, luminal-like tumors shared significantly more repertoire with nontumor tissue. That most tumor T cells come from lymph nodes remained unproven.

TCRdb fed the multiplex PCR reads into MiXCR, producing one record per CDR3 protein. The table shows 200,000 or so distinct CDR3 sequences, with 31% occurring only once. This CDR3 has 16 residues. Looked up from germline, CDR1 is GTSNPN and CDR2 is SVGIG (reference sequence). V lost 4 bases and J lost 0, with 15 bases in between. V is TRBV30 and J is TRBJ1-4; D unclear. This receptor was obtained from a female donor with breast cancer. Some clones in this sample may be carry-over from other donors' samples. Sequenced sample: axillary lymph node tissue. CDR3 in DNA: TGTGCCTGGAATCTCGGGCTCCGCACAACTAATGAAAAACTGTTTTTT. It yields the protein CAWNLGLRTTNEKLFF. The full variable domain, in which reference TRBV30 and TRBJ1-4 provide the parts outside the CDR3, is SQTIHQWPATLVQPVGSPLSLECTVEGTSNPNLYWYRQAAGRGLQLLFYSVGIGQISSEVPQNLSASRPQDRQFILSSKKLLLSDSGFYLCAWNLGLRTTNEKLFFGSGTQLSVL.